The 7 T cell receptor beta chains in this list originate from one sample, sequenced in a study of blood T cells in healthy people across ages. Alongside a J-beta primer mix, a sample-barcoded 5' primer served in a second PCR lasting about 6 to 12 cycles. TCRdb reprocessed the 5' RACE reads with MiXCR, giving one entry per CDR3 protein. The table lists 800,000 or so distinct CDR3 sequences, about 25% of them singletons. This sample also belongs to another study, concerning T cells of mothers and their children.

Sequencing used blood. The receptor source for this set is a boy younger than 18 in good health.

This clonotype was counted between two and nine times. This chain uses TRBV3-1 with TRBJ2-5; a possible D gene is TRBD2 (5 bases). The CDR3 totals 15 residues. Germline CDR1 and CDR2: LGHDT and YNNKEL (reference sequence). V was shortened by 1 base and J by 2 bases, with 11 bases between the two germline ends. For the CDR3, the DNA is TGTGCCAGCAGCCAAGGGACTTTAAGACAAGAGACCCAGTACTTC. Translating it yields CASSQGTLRQETQYF.

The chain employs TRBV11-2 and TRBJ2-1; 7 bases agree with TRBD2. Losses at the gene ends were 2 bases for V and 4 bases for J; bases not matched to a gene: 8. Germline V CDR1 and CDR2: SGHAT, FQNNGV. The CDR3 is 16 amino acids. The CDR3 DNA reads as TGTGCCAGCAGCTTATCCTCTAGCGGTATTTACAATGAGCAGTTCTTC. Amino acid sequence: CASSLSSSGIYNEQFF.

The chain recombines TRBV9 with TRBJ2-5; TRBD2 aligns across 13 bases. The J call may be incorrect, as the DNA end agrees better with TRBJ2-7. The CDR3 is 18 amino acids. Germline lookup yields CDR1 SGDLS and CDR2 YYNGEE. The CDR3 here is CASSAQTSGGPLSYEQYF. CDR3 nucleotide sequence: TGTGCCAGCAGCGCCCAGACTAGCGGGGGGCCCCTCTCCTACGAGCAGTACTTC.

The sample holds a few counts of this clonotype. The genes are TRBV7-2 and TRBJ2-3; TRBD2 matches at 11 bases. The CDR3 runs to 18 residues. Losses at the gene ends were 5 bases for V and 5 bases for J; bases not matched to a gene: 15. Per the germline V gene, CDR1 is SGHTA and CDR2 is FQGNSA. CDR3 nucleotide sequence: TGTGCCAGCAGCCTACCGGGACTAGCGGTATTCGGGGGAGATACGCAGTATTTT. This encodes CASSLPGLAVFGGDTQYF.

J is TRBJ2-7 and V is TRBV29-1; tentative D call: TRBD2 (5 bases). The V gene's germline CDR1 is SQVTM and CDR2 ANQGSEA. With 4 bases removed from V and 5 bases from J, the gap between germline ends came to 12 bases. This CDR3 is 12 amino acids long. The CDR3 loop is CSVVGVIHEQYF. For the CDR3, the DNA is TGCAGCGTTGTCGGGGTAATCCACGAGCAGTACTTC.

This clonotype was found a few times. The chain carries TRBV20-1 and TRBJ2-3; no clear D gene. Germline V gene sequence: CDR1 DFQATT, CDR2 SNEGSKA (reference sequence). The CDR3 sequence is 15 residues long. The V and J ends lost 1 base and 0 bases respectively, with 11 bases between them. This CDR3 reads CSARVVGISTDTQYF. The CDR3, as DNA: TGCAGTGCTAGAGTAGTGGGAATAAGCACAGATACGCAGTATTTT.

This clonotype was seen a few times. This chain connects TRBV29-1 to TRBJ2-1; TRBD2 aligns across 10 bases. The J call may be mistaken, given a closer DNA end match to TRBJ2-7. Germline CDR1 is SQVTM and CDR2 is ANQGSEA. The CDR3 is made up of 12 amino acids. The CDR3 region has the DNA TGCAGCGTTGCTAGCGGGAGTATCGAGCAGTACTTC. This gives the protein CSVASGSIEQYF.